This entry features one T cell receptor beta chain sequence. Its specificity is not known. These data originate in a study of cytomegalovirus exposure and HLA in healthy donors. Notes on the study in general: Within the approximately 110 validation repertoires, first-cohort TCR clusters tended to co-occur, according to a later analysis.

Germline V gives CDR1 SGHRS, CDR2 YFSETQ. The germline V and J ends were trimmed by 2 bases and 0 bases, with 9 bases remaining between them. The CDR3 is 14 amino acids. Clones were read by immunoSEQ multiplex PCR, and TCRdb kept only the in-frame ones, dropping some. The sample consists of tens of thousands of clones, 80% to 95% of them appearing once. This receptor was obtained from a woman in her twenties or thirties in good health and CMV-seronegative. V is TRBV5-1 and J is TRBJ2-7; D gene ambiguous. The source material was PBMCs. This chain's CDR3 is CASSLTVLSYEQYF. In DNA, the CDR3 is TGCGCCAGCAGCTTAACAGTCCTCTCCTACGAGCAGTACTTC. Full variable domain (rest looked up from reference TRBV5-1 and TRBJ2-7): KAGVTQTPRYLIKTRGQQVTLSCSPISGHRSVSWYQQTPGQGLQFLFEYFSETQRNKGNFPGRFSGRQFSNSRSEMNVSTLELGDSALYLCASSLTVLSYEQYFGPGTRLTVT.